This TCR beta chain was sequenced in a study of beta chain features in type 1 diabetes. CD4+ naive, central memory, regulatory and stem cell-like memory subsets were isolated by sorting on CD45RO/CCR7/CD25/CD127/CD95/CD27. The sequenced template was cDNA made from the entire isolated RNA. The data were produced by immunoSEQ multiplex PCR, yet TCRdb's version contains in-frame clones alone and is incomplete. The profile shows 140,000 or so clones, about 13% of them singletons. The CDR3 loop spans 13 amino acids. Germline V gives CDR1 SEHNR, CDR2 FQNEAQ (reference sequence). V gave up 6 bases and J gave up 3 bases, with 12 bases separating them. Study-wide findings and caveats: There was a moderate but significant shortening of TCRB CDR3s in all four CD4+ subsets of Type 1 diabetes patients.

Notes on this clone: Its antigen is unknown.

The sequenced material came from central memory CD4+ T cells from blood. This receptor was identified in a man aged 18-30 years with type 1 diabetes. The J gene is TRBJ2-7, the V gene TRBV7-9; D possibly corresponds to TRBD1 (5 bases). The DNA for the CDR3 is TGTGCCAGCAGTTACCAAGGGGTCTACGAGCAGTACTTC. Translating it yields CASSYQGVYEQYF. Variable domain in full (rest from reference TRBV7-9 and TRBJ2-7): DTGVSQNPRHKITKRGQNVTFRCDPISEHNRLYWYRQTLGQGPEFLTYFQNEAQLEKSRLLSDRFSAERPKGSFSTLEIQRTEQGDSAMYLCASSYQGVYEQYFGPGTRLTVT.